These T cell receptor beta chains were read from a single sample in a study of blood T cell repertoires in COVID-19. Some clones are missing from TCRdb's copy, which holds only in-frame ones; the method was immunoSEQ multiplex PCR. In the table there are some 58,000 clones, roughly 80% of which are singletons. Sequencing was performed on peripheral blood. The receptors derive from a man aged 45-60 years with COVID-19, enrolled during active disease. Each CDR3 is given with its conserved first and last residue.

j_call,v_call,cdr3_aa
TRBJ2-3,TRBV19,CASSMGDTRSTDTQYF
TRBJ2-1,TRBV12-3/TRBV12-4,CASSYTSDSEQFF
TRBJ2-3,TRBV19,CASRRRAGERDTQYF
TRBJ2-3,TRBV4-1,CASRSTGGTDTQYF
TRBJ2-4,TRBV28,CASSIGTGGDIQYF
TRBJ2-2,TRBV5-4,CASSLGGTSGRRDTGELFF
TRBJ1-2,TRBV5-1,CASSLESRGYTF
TRBJ2-1,TRBV6-5,CASTRTSGTYNEQFF
TRBJ2-7,TRBV28,CASSPHGTGPRYEQYF
TRBJ2-5,TRBV5-5,CASSFWGETQYF
TRBJ1-2,TRBV30,CAWSGLIYGYTF
TRBJ2-5,TRBV29-1,CSVEGVAGEETQYF
TRBJ2-7,TRBV28,CASSLTGQAWYEQYF
TRBJ2-1,TRBV7-3,CASSPGLAGASEQFF
TRBJ1-5,TRBV2,CASRTENPGNQPQHF
TRBJ2-7,TRBV21-1,CASSARTGILYEQYF